The entry below gives a single T cell receptor (beta chain) sequence along with its context. Its antigen is not identified. These data originate in a study of CD8 T cells in ankylosing spondylitis. TCRdb recomputed calls from the 5' RACE reads with MiXCR, one row per CDR3 protein. The sample gives some 250,000 distinct CDR3 sequences, 20% to 30% of which show up once; 0.6% to 0.75% is in the top ten. Broader study findings: Researchers report that disease-linked clones proved CD8+ and relatively rare in peripheral blood.

Germline assignment: CDR1 DFQATT and CDR2 SNEGSKA (reference sequence). There are 16 residues in the CDR3. V was shortened by 3 bases and J by 7 bases, with 25 bases between the two germline ends. Sequencing used blood, either unsorted or a sorted T cell fraction (not recorded which). This chain uses TRBV20-1 with TRBJ2-7; no clear D. This receptor was obtained from a male donor with ankylosing spondylitis or in good health (not recorded which). DNA of the CDR3: TGCAGTGCTAGTGTCGGGTCAGCTAAACCGTCGAGGGAGCAGTACTTC. Encoded protein: CSASVGSAKPSREQYF.